The T cell receptor beta chain under discussion was sequenced for a study of T cell responses to AZD1222 COVID-19 vaccine. Study outcomes and limitations: Within unmutated variant regions lay the reported targets of nearly half of spike-specific TCRs. Regions 160-218 and 743-854 held dominance among vaccine-associated CD4 TCRs, which spanned spike. It was only a handful of AZD1222 recipients who were seropositive at baseline. Donor demographics were predominantly white British with a female majority; clonal diversity may be underestimated.

Some clones are missing from TCRdb's copy, which holds only in-frame ones; the method was immunoSEQ multiplex PCR. The sample has some 190,000 clones; around 94% are singletons. Comments on this clone: Its antigen is still unknown.

Germline CDR1 is MRHNA and CDR2 is SNTAGT. The CDR3 spans 15 residues. The V gene lost 0 bases and the J gene lost 5 bases, with 12 bases spanning the gap. This clonotype originated in an adult who received the MenACWY meningococcal vaccine as a control. The sequenced sample was peripheral blood, obtained 28 days after the second dose of the MenACWY control vaccine. The gene calls are TRBV6-4 and TRBJ2-3; a weak D match, TRBD2 (6 bases). CDR3 sequence reads: CASSDSGGVRDTQYF. CDR3 bases: TGTGCCAGCAGTGACTCGGGCGGGGTGAGAGATACGCAGTATTTT.